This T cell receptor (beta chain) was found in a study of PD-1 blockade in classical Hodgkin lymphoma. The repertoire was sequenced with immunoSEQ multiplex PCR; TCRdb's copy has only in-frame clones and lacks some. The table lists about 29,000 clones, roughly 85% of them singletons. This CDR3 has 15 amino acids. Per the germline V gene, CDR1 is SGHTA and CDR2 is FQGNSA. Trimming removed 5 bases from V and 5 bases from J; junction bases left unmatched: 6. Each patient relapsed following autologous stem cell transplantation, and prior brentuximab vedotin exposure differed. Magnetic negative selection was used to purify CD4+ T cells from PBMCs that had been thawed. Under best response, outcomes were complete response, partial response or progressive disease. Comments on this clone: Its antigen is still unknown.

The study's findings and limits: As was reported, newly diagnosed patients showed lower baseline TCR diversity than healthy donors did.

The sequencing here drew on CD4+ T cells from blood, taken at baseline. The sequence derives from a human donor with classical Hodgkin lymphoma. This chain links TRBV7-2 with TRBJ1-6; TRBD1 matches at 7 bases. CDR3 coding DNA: TGTGCCAGCAGCCGGGACAGCCGGGATAATTCACCCCTCCACTTT. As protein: CASSRDSRDNSPLHF.